This T cell receptor (beta chain) stems from a study of cytomegalovirus exposure and HLA in healthy donors. Study results and caveats: The authors enumerated some 170 TCR beta chains as linked to cytomegalovirus. In a later analysis, a missense DCLRE1C variant was linked to TCR beta V- and J-gene trimming. Later on, analysis showed that most CMV-associated TCR beta chains appeared to be HLA-restricted. Most TCR sequences were seen very rarely across donors, but some public TCRs occurred in many.

Researchers ran the PCR with 60 Vbeta and 13 Jbeta primers. The repertoire was sequenced with immunoSEQ multiplex PCR; TCRdb's copy has only in-frame clones and lacks some. The sample includes some 120,000 clones, less than 10% of them seen just once. This CDR3 has 15 amino acids. V shed 4 bases, J shed 2 bases, and the junction held 10 bases outside the gene matches. The V gene's germline CDR1 is SQVTM and CDR2 ANQGSEA. With regard to this clone: Its antigen is unknown.

The sequence was collected from a woman between 40 and 55 years old in good health and CMV-seropositive. This sequence joins TRBV29-1 and TRBJ1-1; the match to TRBD1 covers 7 bases. Specimen: PBMCs. CDR3 loop: CSVGSNRGSNTEAFF. The CDR3 coding sequence is TGCAGCGTTGGTTCCAACAGGGGAAGTAACACTGAAGCTTTCTTT. Supplemented by reference TRBV29-1 and TRBJ1-1, the full variable domain reads SAVISQKPSRDICQRGTSLTIQCQVDSQVTMMFWYRQQPGQSLTLIATANQGSEATYESGFVIDKFPISRPNLTFSTLTVSNMSPEDSSIYLCSVGSNRGSNTEAFFGQGTRLTVV.